The 6 T cell receptor beta chains listed next were all sequenced from one sample in a study of blood T cells in healthy people across ages. Then a second PCR, running about 6 to 11 cycles, was carried out with a sample-barcoded 5' primer and a J-beta primer mix. A single record per CDR3 protein comes from TCRdb applying MiXCR to the 5' RACE reads. The data contain some 1,800,000 distinct CDR3 sequences, about 39% of them singletons. The source material was blood. The receptors were sampled from a human donor in good health.

The chain carries TRBV9 and TRBJ1-2, with D unresolved. This CDR3 has 15 residues. V lost 4 bases and J lost 2, with 15 bases in between. The germline V gene encodes CDR1 SGDLS and CDR2 YYNGEE. The CDR3 DNA is TGTGCCAGCAGCCCATCTAACCGCGCGAACTATGGCTACACCTTC. This codes for CASSPSNRANYGYTF. Full variable domain (remainder filled in from reference TRBV9 and TRBJ1-2): DSGVTQTPKHLITATGQRVTLRCSPRSGDLSVYWYQQSLDQGLQFLIQYYNGEERAKGNILERFSAQQFPDLHSELNLSSLELGDSALYFCASSPSNRANYGYTFGSGTRLTVV.

This clonotype was seen only a few times. The rearrangement joins TRBV24-1 to TRBJ2-5; 8 bases fit TRBD1. J gave up 4 bases and V 3 bases, and 3 bases lay outside the gene matches. Germline V gene sequence: CDR1 KGHDR, CDR2 SFDVKD. The CDR3 has 14 residues. DNA of the CDR3: TGTGCCACCAGTGATCCGACAGGGGCAGAGACCCAGTACTTC. Encoded protein: CATSDPTGAETQYF.

The chain couples TRBV10-3 to TRBJ1-2, with D unresolved. The CDR3 spans 15 residues. The germline CDR1 and CDR2 sequences are ENHRY and SYGVKD. The V end lost 0 bases, the J end lost 0 bases, and 8 bases lay between the germline ends. The CDR3 here is CAISESSRTNYGYTF. In DNA form, the CDR3 reads TGTGCCATCAGTGAGTCATCCAGGACTAACTATGGCTACACCTTC.

V gene TRBV29-1 combines with J gene TRBJ2-1; unclear D gene. The CDR3 sequence is 13 residues long. With 7 bases removed from V and 3 bases from J, the gap between germline ends came to 13 bases. Germline CDR1 is SQVTM and CDR2 is ANQGSEA. CDR3 residues: CSDFGSFYNEQFF. The CDR3 coding sequence is TGCAGCGATTTCGGAAGTTTCTACAATGAGCAGTTCTTC.

This sequence joins TRBV14 and TRBJ2-5, with TRBD2 as a possible D gene (5 bases). The CDR3 covers 14 residues. Per germline, CDR1 SGHDN and CDR2 FVKESK. V lost 0 bases and J 4 bases, leaving 9 bases between the germline ends. The CDR3 loop is CASSQERGIETQYF. The CDR3 DNA reads as TGTGCCAGCAGCCAAGAACGAGGGATAGAGACCCAGTACTTC.

The rearrangement joins TRBV2 to TRBJ2-1, with D possibly being TRBD1 or TRBD2 (6 bases each). Germline V gene lookup returns CDR1 SNHLY and CDR2 FYNNEI. The CDR3 extends over 14 amino acids. Trimming took 10 bases from V and 4 from J, leaving 17 bases between them. The CDR3 DNA reads TGTGCCACGCCGGGGGCGGGGCAGTACAATGAGCAGTTCTTC. Protein sequence: CATPGAGQYNEQFF.